This T cell receptor (beta chain) derives from a study of T cell repertoires in cytomegalovirus infection. Study details: Matching HLA type and CMV infection were both indicated by public TCR beta signatures. Study observations and caveats: Across the ex vivo response, the dominant clonotypes were HLA-C-restricted CMV-specific TCR beta clonotypes.

TCRdb itself ran the reads through MiXCR, one entry per CDR3 protein. Altogether around 290,000 distinct CDR3 sequences are present, about 23% being singletons, with the ten largest covering about 15%. This clonotype was counted a few times. Antigen: not known. The CDR3 is made up of 12 amino acids. CDR1 is SGHTA and CDR2 is FQGNSA in the germline V gene. V dropped 4 bases and J dropped 6 bases, with 8 bases sitting between them. V gene TRBV7-2 combines with J gene TRBJ2-3, with D hard to call. The specimen was PBMCs. The receptor was isolated from a human donor in good health (CMV status not recorded). Some clones in this sample may be carry-over from other donors' samples. The DNA for the CDR3 is TGTGCCAGCAGCTCCCTCCAGGATACGCAGTATTTT. This gives the protein CASSSLQDTQYF.